A single sample gave rise to the 3 T cell receptor beta chains below, sequenced in a study of beta chain features in type 1 diabetes. Expressed TCRB transcripts were sequenced because the isolated RNA had all been reverse transcribed beforehand. Assay used: immunoSEQ multiplex PCR; TCRdb lists only in-frame clones, some missing. Found here are fewer than 500,000 clones, around 14% of them singletons; the top ten hold approximately 0.038%. The sequencing input was naive CD4+ T cells from blood. These receptors originate from a man aged 25-45 years in good health.

As concerns this clone: Other DNA sequences in this specimen translate into the identical CDR3. V usage is TRBV30 and J usage is TRBJ1-4; D unresolved. Germline assignment: CDR1 GTSNPN and CDR2 SVGIG (reference sequence). Trimming left V 0 bases short and J 7 bases short, with 3 bases between. The CDR3 sequence is 11 residues long. The CDR3 region has the DNA TGTGCCTGGAGTGTAGGTGAAAAACTGTTTTTT. Translating it yields CAWSVGEKLFF.

This clone has only a few counts. The chain links TRBV5-1 to TRBJ2-5; D remains ambiguous. The CDR3 consists of 12 residues. Trimming removed 3 bases from V and 4 bases from J, with 7 bases in between. The germline V gene encodes CDR1 SGHRS and CDR2 YFSETQ. This chain's CDR3 is CASSWERETQYF. The CDR3 region has the DNA TGCGCCAGCAGCTGGGAAAGAGAGACCCAGTACTTC. The variable domain in full, with the rest retrieved from reference TRBV5-1 and TRBJ2-5, is KAGVTQTPRYLIKTRGQQVTLSCSPISGHRSVSWYQQTPGQGLQFLFEYFSETQRNKGNFPGRFSGRQFSNSRSEMNVSTLELGDSALYLCASSWERETQYFGPGTRLLVL.

This clone occurred a few times. The chain combines TRBV11-1 with TRBJ2-1; TRBD2 matches 8 bases. V lost 4 bases and J lost 5; bases outside the gene matches: 7. Germline V gene data show CDR1 as SGHAT and CDR2 as FQDESV (reference sequence). The CDR3 extends over 15 amino acids. Here the CDR3 DNA reads TGTGCCAGCAGCTCCGCCGGACTAGCCGACAATGAGCAGTTCTTC. The encoded protein is CASSSAGLADNEQFF.